This TCR beta chain stems from a study of graft-versus-host responses after intestinal transplantation. Study overall: Every recipient underwent anti-thymocyte globulin induction, then tacrolimus and steroids for three to four years. Study results and limitations: There were GvH clones found in recipient marrow, and some of them appeared first in ileum or blood.

V lost 5 bases to trimming and J lost 4 bases, with 14 bases between them. The CDR3 extends over 15 amino acids. Germline CDR1 reads MNHEY; CDR2 reads SMNVEV (reference sequence). For this clone: Antigen: not known.

Data came from immunoSEQ multiplex PCR; TCRdb stores just in-frame clones and leaves some out. The sample has fewer than 45,000 clones, 75% to 95% seen once. V usage is TRBV27 and J usage is TRBJ2-2; D not resolved. The source is a human patient who received an intestinal transplant, so some T cells may come from the graft donor. Sequences were derived from PBMCs, sampled 524 days after transplant. Here the CDR3 DNA reads TGTGCCAGCAGTGCTTCCGGGCCAAGCACCGGGGAGCTGTTTTTT. This codes for CASSASGPSTGELFF.